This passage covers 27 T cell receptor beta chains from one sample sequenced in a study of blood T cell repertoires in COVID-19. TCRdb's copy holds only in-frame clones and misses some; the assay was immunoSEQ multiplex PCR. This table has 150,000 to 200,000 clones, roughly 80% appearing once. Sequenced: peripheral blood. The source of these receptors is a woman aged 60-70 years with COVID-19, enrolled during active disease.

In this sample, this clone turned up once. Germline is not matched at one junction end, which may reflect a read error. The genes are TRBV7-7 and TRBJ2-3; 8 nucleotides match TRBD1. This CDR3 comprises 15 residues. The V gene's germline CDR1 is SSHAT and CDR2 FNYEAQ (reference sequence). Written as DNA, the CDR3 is TGTGCTAGCAGCTTCGGGACAGGTCGCACAGATACGCAGTATTTT. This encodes CASSFGTGRTDTQYF.

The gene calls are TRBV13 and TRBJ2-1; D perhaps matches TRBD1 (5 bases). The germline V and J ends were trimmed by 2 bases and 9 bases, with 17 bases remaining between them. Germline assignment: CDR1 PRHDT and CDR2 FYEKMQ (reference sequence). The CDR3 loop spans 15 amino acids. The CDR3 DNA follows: TGTGCCAGCAGCTTACCCCAGGACATCTATGGTGAGCAGTTCTTC. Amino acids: CASSLPQDIYGEQFF.

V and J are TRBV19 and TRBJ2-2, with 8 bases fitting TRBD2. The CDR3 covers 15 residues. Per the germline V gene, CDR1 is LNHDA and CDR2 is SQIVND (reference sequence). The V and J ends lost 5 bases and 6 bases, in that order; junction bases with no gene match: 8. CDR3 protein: CASSLSGSRAGELFF. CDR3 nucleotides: TGTGCCAGTAGTTTAAGCGGGAGTAGGGCCGGGGAGCTGTTTTTT.

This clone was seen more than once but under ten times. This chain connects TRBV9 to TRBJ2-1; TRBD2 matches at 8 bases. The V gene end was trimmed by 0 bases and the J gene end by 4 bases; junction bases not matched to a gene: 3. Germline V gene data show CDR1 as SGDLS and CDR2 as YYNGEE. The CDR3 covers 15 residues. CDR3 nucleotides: TGTGCCAGCAGCGTAGCAAGCGGGGGTTACAATGAGCAGTTCTTC. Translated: CASSVASGGYNEQFF.

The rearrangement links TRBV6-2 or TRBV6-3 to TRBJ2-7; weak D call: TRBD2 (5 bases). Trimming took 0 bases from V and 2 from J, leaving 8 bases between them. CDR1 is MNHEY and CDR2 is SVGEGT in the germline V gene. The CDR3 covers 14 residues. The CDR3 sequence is CASSYSAGAYEQYV. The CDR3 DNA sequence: TGTGCCAGCAGTTACTCTGCCGGGGCCTACGAGCAGTACGTC.

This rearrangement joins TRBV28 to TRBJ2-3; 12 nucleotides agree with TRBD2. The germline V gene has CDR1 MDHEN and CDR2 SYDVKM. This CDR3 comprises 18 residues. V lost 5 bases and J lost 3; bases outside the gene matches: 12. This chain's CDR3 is CASSPWTSGIPGTDTQYF. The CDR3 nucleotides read TGTGCCAGCAGTCCCTGGACTAGCGGGATCCCGGGGACAGATACGCAGTATTTT.

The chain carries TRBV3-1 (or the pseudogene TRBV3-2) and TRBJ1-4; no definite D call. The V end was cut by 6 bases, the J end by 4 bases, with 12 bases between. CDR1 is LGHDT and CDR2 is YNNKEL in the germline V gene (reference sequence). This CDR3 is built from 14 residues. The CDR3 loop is CASSSRGSNEKLFF. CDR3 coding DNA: TGTGCCAGCAGTAGTCGAGGTAGTAATGAAAAACTGTTTTTT.

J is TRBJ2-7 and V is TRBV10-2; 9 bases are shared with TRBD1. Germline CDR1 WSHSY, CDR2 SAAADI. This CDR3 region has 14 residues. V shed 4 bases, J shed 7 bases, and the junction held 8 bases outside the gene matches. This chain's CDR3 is CASSGRQGVSEQYV. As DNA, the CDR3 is TGCGCCAGCAGTGGGAGACAGGGGGTGAGTGAGCAGTACGTC.

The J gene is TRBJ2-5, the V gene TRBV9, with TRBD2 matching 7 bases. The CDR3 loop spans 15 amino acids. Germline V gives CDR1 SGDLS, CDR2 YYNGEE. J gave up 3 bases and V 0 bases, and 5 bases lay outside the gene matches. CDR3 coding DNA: TGTGCCAGCAGCGTAGCACCCCGGGGGGAAGAGACCCAGTACTTC. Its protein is CASSVAPRGEETQYF.

The CDR3 bases are TGTGCCAGCAGTCCATTGGGGGCCCAAGCCGAGCAGTACTTC. It encodes CASSPLGAQAEQYF. The rearrangement joins TRBV25-1 to TRBJ2-7; the D gene is possibly TRBD1 (6 bases). The CDR3 sequence is 14 residues long. The germline CDR1 and CDR2 sequences are MGHDK and SYGVNS. Trimming removed 5 bases from V and 6 bases from J, with 17 bases in between.

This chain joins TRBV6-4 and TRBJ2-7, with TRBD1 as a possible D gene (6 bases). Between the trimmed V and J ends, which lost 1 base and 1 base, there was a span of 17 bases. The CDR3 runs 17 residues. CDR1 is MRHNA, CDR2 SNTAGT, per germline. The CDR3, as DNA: TGTGCCAGCAGTGACTGTATTTCGGCAGGGGATTCCTACGAGCAGTACGTC. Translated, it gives CASSDCISAGDSYEQYV.

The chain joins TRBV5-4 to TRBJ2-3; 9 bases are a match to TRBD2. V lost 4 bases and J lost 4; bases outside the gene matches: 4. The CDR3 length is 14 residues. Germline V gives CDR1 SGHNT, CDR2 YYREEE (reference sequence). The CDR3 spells CASSRREGPDTQYF. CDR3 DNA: TGTGCCAGCAGCCGGCGGGAGGGCCCAGATACGCAGTATTTT. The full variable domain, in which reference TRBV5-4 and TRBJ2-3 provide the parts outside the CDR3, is ETGVTQSPTHLIKTRGQQVTLRCSSQSGHNTVSWYQQALGQGPQFIFQYYREEENGRGNFPPRFSGLQFPNYSSELNVNALELDDSALYLCASSRREGPDTQYFGPGTRLTVL.

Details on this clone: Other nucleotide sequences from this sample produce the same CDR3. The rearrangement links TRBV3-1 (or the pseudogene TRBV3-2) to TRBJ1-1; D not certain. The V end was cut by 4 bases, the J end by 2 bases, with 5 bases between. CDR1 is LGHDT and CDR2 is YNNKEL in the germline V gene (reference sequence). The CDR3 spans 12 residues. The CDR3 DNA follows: TGTGCCAGCAGCCGAGGTAACACTGAAGCTTTCTTT. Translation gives CASSRGNTEAFF.

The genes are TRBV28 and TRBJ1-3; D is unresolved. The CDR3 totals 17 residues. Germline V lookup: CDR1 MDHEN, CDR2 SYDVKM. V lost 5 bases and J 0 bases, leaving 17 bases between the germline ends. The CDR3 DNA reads TGTGCCAGCAGTCCTCATCTGGGCCGTAGCTCTGGAAACACCATATATTTT. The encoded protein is CASSPHLGRSSGNTIYF.

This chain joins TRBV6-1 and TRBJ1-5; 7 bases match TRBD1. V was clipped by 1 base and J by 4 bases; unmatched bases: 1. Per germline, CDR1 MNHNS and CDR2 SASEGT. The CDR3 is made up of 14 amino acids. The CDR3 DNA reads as TGTGCCAGCAGTGAAGGGGACAGTAATCAGCCCCAGCATTTT. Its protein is CASSEGDSNQPQHF.

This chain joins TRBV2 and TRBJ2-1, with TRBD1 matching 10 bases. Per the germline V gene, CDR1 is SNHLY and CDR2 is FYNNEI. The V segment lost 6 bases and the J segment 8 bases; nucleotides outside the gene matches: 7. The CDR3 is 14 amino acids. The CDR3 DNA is TGTGCCAGCAGAGGACAGGGGGTTTTCCATGAGCAGTTCTTC. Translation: CASRGQGVFHEQFF.

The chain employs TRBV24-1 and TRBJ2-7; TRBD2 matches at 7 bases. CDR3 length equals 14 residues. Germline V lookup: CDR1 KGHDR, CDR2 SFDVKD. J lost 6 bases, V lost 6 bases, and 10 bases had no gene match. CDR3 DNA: TGTGCCACCAGTTCAAGTGGGAGGGCCGGCGAGCAGTACTTC. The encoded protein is CATSSSGRAGEQYF.

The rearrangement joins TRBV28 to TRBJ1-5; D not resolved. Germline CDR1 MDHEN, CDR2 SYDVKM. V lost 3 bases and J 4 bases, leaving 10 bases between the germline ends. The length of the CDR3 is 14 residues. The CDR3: CASSFFSRNQPQHF. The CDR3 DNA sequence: TGTGCCAGCAGTTTCTTTTCGCGGAATCAGCCCCAGCATTTT.

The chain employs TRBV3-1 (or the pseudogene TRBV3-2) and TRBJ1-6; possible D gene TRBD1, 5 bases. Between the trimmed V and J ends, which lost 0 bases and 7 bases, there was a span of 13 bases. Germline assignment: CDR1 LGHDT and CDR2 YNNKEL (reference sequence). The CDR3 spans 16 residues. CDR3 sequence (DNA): TGTGCCAGCAGCCAAGAATGGGGACTGGGCAATTCACCCCTCCACTTT. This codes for CASSQEWGLGNSPLHF.

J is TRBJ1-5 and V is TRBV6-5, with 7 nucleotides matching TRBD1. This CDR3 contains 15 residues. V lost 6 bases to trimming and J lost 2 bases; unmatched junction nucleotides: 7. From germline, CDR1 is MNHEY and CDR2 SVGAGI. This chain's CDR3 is CASSPTGRGNQPQHF. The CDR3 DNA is TGTGCCAGCAGCCCGACAGGGAGAGGCAATCAGCCCCAGCATTTT.

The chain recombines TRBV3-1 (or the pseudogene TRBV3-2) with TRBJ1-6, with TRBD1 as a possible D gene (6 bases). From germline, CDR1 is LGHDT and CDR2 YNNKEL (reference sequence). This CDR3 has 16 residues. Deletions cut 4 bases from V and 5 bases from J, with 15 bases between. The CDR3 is CASSPTPQGHNSPLHF. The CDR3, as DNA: TGTGCCAGCAGCCCGACCCCGCAGGGGCATAATTCACCCCTCCACTTT.

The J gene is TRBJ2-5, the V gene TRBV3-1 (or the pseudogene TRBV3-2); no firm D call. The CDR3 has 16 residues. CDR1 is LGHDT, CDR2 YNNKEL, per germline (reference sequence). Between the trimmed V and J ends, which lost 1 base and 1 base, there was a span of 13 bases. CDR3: CASSQASVKTQETQYF. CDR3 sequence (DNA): TGTGCCAGCAGCCAAGCATCGGTGAAAACCCAAGAGACCCAGTACTTC.

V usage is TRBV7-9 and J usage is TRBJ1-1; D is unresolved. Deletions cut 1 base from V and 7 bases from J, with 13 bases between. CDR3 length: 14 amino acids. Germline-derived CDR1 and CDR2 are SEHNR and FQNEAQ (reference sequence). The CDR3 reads CASSLGPHSIEAFF. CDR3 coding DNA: TGTGCCAGCAGCTTAGGGCCCCACAGTATTGAAGCTTTCTTT.

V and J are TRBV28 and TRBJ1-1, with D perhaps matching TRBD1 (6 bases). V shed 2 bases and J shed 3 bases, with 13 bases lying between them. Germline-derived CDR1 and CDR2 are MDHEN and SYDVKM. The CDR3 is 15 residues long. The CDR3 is CASSLSGGLYTEAFF. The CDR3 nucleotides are TGTGCCAGCAGTTTAAGTGGGGGCTTGTACACTGAAGCTTTCTTT.

The CDR3 DNA sequence: TGTGCCATCAGATCCGGGGGGGAAAATGGCTACACCTTC. As protein: CAIRSGGENGYTF. The chain is built from TRBV10-3 and TRBJ1-2, with a possible D match to TRBD1 (5 bases). From germline, CDR1 is ENHRY and CDR2 SYGVKD. Trimming pared 6 bases from V and 6 bases from J, leaving 14 bases between. The CDR3 runs to 13 residues.

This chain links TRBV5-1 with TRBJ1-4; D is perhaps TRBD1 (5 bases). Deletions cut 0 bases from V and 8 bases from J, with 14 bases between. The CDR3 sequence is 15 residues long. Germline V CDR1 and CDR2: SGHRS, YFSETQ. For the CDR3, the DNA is TGCGCCAGCAGCTTGGTGGGGGAGGCTGCAGAAAAACTGTTTTTT. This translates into CASSLVGEAAEKLFF.

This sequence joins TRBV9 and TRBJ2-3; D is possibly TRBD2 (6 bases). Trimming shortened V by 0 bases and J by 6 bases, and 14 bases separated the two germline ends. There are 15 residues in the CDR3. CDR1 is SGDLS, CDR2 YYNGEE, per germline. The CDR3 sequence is CASSVDFGLADTQYF. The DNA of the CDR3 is TGTGCCAGCAGCGTAGATTTCGGGCTAGCGGATACGCAGTATTTT. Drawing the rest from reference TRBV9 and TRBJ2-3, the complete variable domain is DSGVTQTPKHLITATGQRVTLRCSPRSGDLSVYWYQQSLDQGLQFLIQYYNGEERAKGNILERFSAQQFPDLHSELNLSSLELGDSALYFCASSVDFGLADTQYFGPGTRLTVL.